The entry below describes one TCR beta chain. What it recognizes is unknown. This sample is drawn from a study of cytomegalovirus exposure and HLA in healthy donors. Study-level points and caveats: High specificity and sensitivity for cytomegalovirus status were reported for the classifier. Roughly uniform depth of sequencing across donors was assumed in presence/absence analyses.

Both 60 Vbeta primers and 13 Jbeta primers went into the PCR. In the authors' methods: Among the unique TCR beta chains that a later analysis counted, about 85 million in all, roughly 10 million were shared. TCRdb's copy holds only in-frame clones and misses some; the assay was immunoSEQ multiplex PCR. For V, J and clone size, that table is used; D and trimming come from the DNA. Among approximately 110,000 clones listed, roughly 70% were seen once. J lost 5 bases, V lost 4 bases, and 18 bases had no gene match. The CDR3 spans 18 residues. Germline V gene sequence: CDR1 SQVTM, CDR2 ANQGSEA. Regarding donors, all were healthy bone marrow donors.

The chain has TRBV29-1 and TRBJ2-5; 11 bases agree with TRBD2. This receptor was obtained from a man aged 35-49 years in good health and CMV-seropositive. Input material: PBMCs. The CDR3 loop reads CSVAGRLRLAGLEETQYF. The CDR3 nucleotides read TGCAGCGTTGCGGGGCGTTTACGACTAGCGGGACTGGAGGAGACCCAGTACTTC.